This is a list of T cell receptor beta chains from one sample in a study of human T cells and chemical hapten exposure. TCRdb re-called the RACE reads with MiXCR, one entry per CDR3 protein. The sample holds over 14,000 distinct CDR3 sequences, about 15% seen once. The input for sequencing was whole blood, taken in connection with sensitization to the hapten diphenylcyclopropenone (DPC). These receptors were obtained from a woman in her thirties with alopecia areata. Some clones in this sample may be carry-over from other donors' samples. Both conserved end residues are part of each CDR3. Fields, in order: J gene, V gene, CDR3 protein.

J: TRBJ2-1; V: TRBV29-1; CDR3: CSVPGQGGEQFF
J: TRBJ2-1; V: TRBV12-3/TRBV12-4; CDR3: CASSLPREMGNEQFF
J: TRBJ2-7; V: TRBV20-1; CDR3: CSAGQGGIYEQYF
J: TRBJ1-6; V: TRBV4-3; CDR3: CASSHTGDSPLHF
J: TRBJ1-1; V: TRBV12-3/TRBV12-4; CDR3: CASSFGGAVAFF
J: TRBJ1-2; V: TRBV29-1; CDR3: CSVAPRGGFYGYTF
J: TRBJ2-3; V: TRBV20-1; CDR3: CSAAERVPGGTDTQYF
J: TRBJ1-6; V: TRBV7-9; CDR3: CASSSHDETGMNSPLHF
J: TRBJ1-6; V: TRBV7-9; CDR3: CASSAPGTFLSGYGSPLHF
J: TRBJ2-5; V: TRBV7-2; CDR3: CASSFRDRQETQYF
J: TRBJ2-3; V: TRBV7-9; CDR3: CASSVTFLSTDTQYF
J: TRBJ2-1; V: TRBV5-1; CDR3: CASSPSTSTNEQFF
J: TRBJ2-3; V: TRBV2; CDR3: CASRLAGLGDTQYF
J: TRBJ2-2; V: TRBV3-1; CDR3: CASTRLAGTGGELFF
J: TRBJ1-6; V: TRBV5-1; CDR3: CASSLADNSPLHF
J: TRBJ2-2; V: TRBV4-2; CDR3: CASGGLAGSNTGELFF
J: TRBJ2-7; V: TRBV7-9; CDR3: CASSLAGPYEQYF
J: TRBJ2-1; V: TRBV7-9; CDR3: CASSLHLGGRAGNEQFF
J: TRBJ1-2; V: TRBV29-1; CDR3: CSVIQGNYGYTF
J: TRBJ1-5; V: TRBV6-2/TRBV6-3; CDR3: CASSYPGGPGQPQHF
J: TRBJ2-4; V: TRBV10-3; CDR3: CAISEAGTSGLRNIQYF
J: TRBJ2-7; V: TRBV4-1; CDR3: CASSQGASYEQYF
J: TRBJ2-5; V: TRBV7-9; CDR3: CASSLEKSEETQYF
J: TRBJ2-1; V: TRBV18; CDR3: CASSPPWGQDLSSEQFF
J: TRBJ1-1; V: TRBV12-3/TRBV12-4; CDR3: CASSQGLNEAFF
J: TRBJ2-5; V: TRBV12-3/TRBV12-4; CDR3: CASSPGGETQYF
J: TRBJ2-1; V: TRBV6-5; CDR3: CASTRTGGNEQFF
J: TRBJ1-2; V: TRBV11-2; CDR3: CASSSLRDRALLGYGYTF
J: TRBJ1-5; V: TRBV2; CDR3: CASSDNRGPQPQHF
J: TRBJ1-3; V: TRBV9; CDR3: CASSRGGTQDTIYF
J: TRBJ2-7; V: TRBV10-3; CDR3: CAISQQGGEQYF
J: TRBJ2-2; V: TRBV20-1; CDR3: CSASKSGELFF
J: TRBJ1-3; V: TRBV6-5; CDR3: CASTGTVANQNTIYF
J: TRBJ1-4; V: TRBV28; CDR3: CASSLVQGLATNEKLFF
J: TRBJ1-5; V: TRBV10-3; CDR3: CAIRDTLDQPQHF
J: TRBJ1-6; V: TRBV7-8; CDR3: CASSLEGQGSSYNSPLHF
J: TRBJ2-2; V: TRBV20-1; CDR3: CSAERTGVNTGELFF
J: TRBJ2-1; V: TRBV6-5; CDR3: CASSYGSGDYNEQFF
J: TRBJ1-1; V: TRBV9; CDR3: CASSPSGGRDTEAFF